The rows below give T cell receptor beta chains drawn from one sample of a study of blood T cell repertoires in COVID-19. The assay was immunoSEQ multiplex PCR, and TCRdb's table has in-frame clones only and misses some. The data show about 39,000 clones, 75% to 90% seen once. The sequencing sample was made of peripheral blood. These receptors were collected from a middle-aged man with active or convalescent COVID-19. Both conserved end residues are part of each CDR3. Fields, in order: clone size, J gene, V gene, D gene, CDR3 DNA, CDR3 protein. A D gene is named only where the DNA matches it firmly. For some rows the clone size is stated as once, few or many, or as a class when expanded; others skip it.

clone_size: .; j_call: TRBJ1-2; v_call: TRBV4-2; d_call: .; cdr3_nt: TGTGCCAGCAGCCAAGAGGCAGCTAGTAGCTACACCTTC; cdr3_aa: CASSQEAASSYTF
clone_size: .; j_call: TRBJ1-2; v_call: TRBV7-2; d_call: TRBD1; cdr3_nt: TGTGCCAGCAGCCCTACCTCAGGGGGCGTTGGCTACACCTTC; cdr3_aa: CASSPTSGGVGYTF
clone_size: .; j_call: TRBJ2-7; v_call: TRBV5-6; d_call: TRBD1; cdr3_nt: TGTGCCAGCAGCTTGGTAGGGGGACAGGTGTCCTACGAGCAGTACTTC; cdr3_aa: CASSLVGGQVSYEQYF
clone_size: .; j_call: TRBJ2-1; v_call: TRBV19; d_call: TRBD1; cdr3_nt: TGTGCCAGTACCCAGGGCGGTGGGAAGGGGGCGTTAGAGCAGTTCTTC; cdr3_aa: CASTQGGGKGALEQFF
clone_size: .; j_call: TRBJ2-3; v_call: TRBV7-2; d_call: .; cdr3_nt: TGTGCCAGCAGCGATAGCGGACCCACAGATACGCAGTATTTT; cdr3_aa: CASSDSGPTDTQYF
clone_size: .; j_call: TRBJ2-5; v_call: TRBV19; d_call: .; cdr3_nt: TGTGCCAGTAGTTGGACACTTCAAGAGACCCAGTACTTC; cdr3_aa: CASSWTLQETQYF
clone_size: .; j_call: TRBJ2-7; v_call: TRBV3-1/TRBV3-2; d_call: TRBD1; cdr3_nt: TGTGCCAGCAGCCAGGCAGGGGGCTACGAGCAGTACTTC; cdr3_aa: CASSQAGGYEQYF
clone_size: .; j_call: TRBJ1-3; v_call: TRBV21-1; d_call: .; cdr3_nt: TGTGCCAGCAGCACTGGACAGACCTCTGGAAACACCATATATTTT; cdr3_aa: CASSTGQTSGNTIYF
clone_size: .; j_call: TRBJ1-6; v_call: TRBV19; d_call: TRBD1; cdr3_nt: TGTGCCAGTAGGGGGACAGGGGGCGAAACCCTCCACTTT; cdr3_aa: CASRGTGGETLHF
clone_size: .; j_call: TRBJ2-1; v_call: TRBV11-2; d_call: TRBD2; cdr3_nt: TGTGCCAGCAGCCAGGAGCGGGGGACTGAGCAGTTCTTC; cdr3_aa: CASSQERGTEQFF
clone_size: .; j_call: TRBJ1-5; v_call: TRBV5-6; d_call: TRBD1; cdr3_nt: TGTGCCAGCAGCCCGACAGGGGTTCAACAGCCCCAGCATTTT; cdr3_aa: CASSPTGVQQPQHF
clone_size: .; j_call: TRBJ1-1; v_call: TRBV5-1; d_call: TRBD1; cdr3_nt: TGCGCCAGCAGCTACTCGACAGGGACCACTGAAGCTTTCTTT; cdr3_aa: CASSYSTGTTEAFF
clone_size: once; j_call: TRBJ2-1; v_call: TRBV12-3/TRBV12-4; d_call: .; cdr3_nt: TGTGCCAGCAGCCTACTTAATGAGCAGTTCTTC; cdr3_aa: CASSLLNEQFF
clone_size: .; j_call: TRBJ2-5; v_call: TRBV7-2; d_call: .; cdr3_nt: TGTGCCAGCAGCTTGAGGGTTCGAGAGACCCAGTACTTC; cdr3_aa: CASSLRVRETQYF
clone_size: .; j_call: TRBJ2-3; v_call: TRBV5-1; d_call: .; cdr3_nt: TGCGCCAGCAGCTTTAGTGCCGAGGCCCGACAGACACACAAATACGCAGATACGCAGTATTTT; cdr3_aa: CASSFSAEARQTHKYADTQYF
clone_size: once; j_call: TRBJ1-2; v_call: TRBV19; d_call: TRBD1; cdr3_nt: TGTGCCAGTATCGGCTGGGGACAGGGAGGGAGCTACACCTTC; cdr3_aa: CASIGWGQGGSYTF
clone_size: .; j_call: TRBJ1-2; v_call: TRBV29-1; d_call: TRBD1; cdr3_nt: TGCAGCGTTTGGACAGGAGACTCCTATGGCTACACCTTC; cdr3_aa: CSVWTGDSYGYTF
clone_size: .; j_call: TRBJ1-2; v_call: TRBV14; d_call: .; cdr3_nt: TGTGCCAGCAGCCTCACAGGGCCCCCTGTGGATGGCTACACCTTC; cdr3_aa: CASSLTGPPVDGYTF
clone_size: .; j_call: TRBJ2-1; v_call: TRBV6-6; d_call: TRBD2; cdr3_nt: TGTGCCAGCAGCCCCGGGACTAGCAGATTCAATGAGCAGTTCTTC; cdr3_aa: CASSPGTSRFNEQFF
clone_size: once; j_call: TRBJ1-4; v_call: TRBV6-1; d_call: .; cdr3_nt: TGTGCCAGCAGTGAGCGACAGACAACTAATGAAAAACTGTTTTTT; cdr3_aa: CASSERQTTNEKLFF
clone_size: few; j_call: TRBJ1-1; v_call: TRBV4-1; d_call: TRBD1; cdr3_nt: TGCGCCAGCAGCCACACACGACAGGGGCGAGGGACTGAAGCTTTCTTT; cdr3_aa: CASSHTRQGRGTEAFF
clone_size: .; j_call: TRBJ2-2; v_call: TRBV29-1; d_call: .; cdr3_nt: TGCAGCGGACTACGGGGGAACACCGGGGAGCTGTTTTTT; cdr3_aa: CSGLRGNTGELFF
clone_size: .; j_call: TRBJ2-1; v_call: TRBV5-1; d_call: TRBD1; cdr3_nt: TGCGCCAGCAGCCTGGGCGGAACAGGGGGCAGATCGAATGAGCAGTTCTTC; cdr3_aa: CASSLGGTGGRSNEQFF
clone_size: .; j_call: TRBJ1-6; v_call: TRBV5-1; d_call: .; cdr3_nt: TGCGCCAGCAGTCGACAGGAGGTGAGCTCCTATAATTCACCCCTCCACTTT; cdr3_aa: CASSRQEVSSYNSPLHF
clone_size: .; j_call: TRBJ1-1; v_call: TRBV5-1; d_call: TRBD1; cdr3_nt: TGCGCCAGCAGCTTGGGAGACAGGGATTGGGTGAACACTGAAGCTTTCTTT; cdr3_aa: CASSLGDRDWVNTEAFF
clone_size: .; j_call: TRBJ2-1; v_call: TRBV5-4; d_call: TRBD2; cdr3_nt: TGTGCCAGCAGCTCGGGTCGGGGGATAGCGGGGCCCAGCTCCTACAATGAGCAGTTCTTC; cdr3_aa: CASSSGRGIAGPSSYNEQFF
clone_size: .; j_call: TRBJ2-1; v_call: TRBV13; d_call: TRBD1; cdr3_nt: TGTGCCAGCAGCTTACCCGGACAGGTTGCCTACAATGAGCAGTTCTTC; cdr3_aa: CASSLPGQVAYNEQFF
clone_size: few; j_call: TRBJ2-2; v_call: TRBV2; d_call: .; cdr3_nt: TGTGCCAGGGAGACTAAAAACACCGGGGAGCTGTTTTTT; cdr3_aa: CARETKNTGELFF
clone_size: .; j_call: TRBJ1-1; v_call: TRBV18; d_call: TRBD1; cdr3_nt: TGTGCCAGCTCACCCTTGGGACAGGGGTTTTCTGAAGCTTTCTTT; cdr3_aa: CASSPLGQGFSEAFF
clone_size: .; j_call: TRBJ2-2; v_call: TRBV4-2; d_call: TRBD1; cdr3_nt: TGTGCCAGCAGCCGGACAGGGGACGCGAACACCGGGGAGCTGTTTTTT; cdr3_aa: CASSRTGDANTGELFF
clone_size: .; j_call: TRBJ2-3; v_call: TRBV19; d_call: TRBD2; cdr3_nt: TGTGCCAGTACCAAGGGACTAGCCTACACAGATACGCAGTATTTT; cdr3_aa: CASTKGLAYTDTQYF
clone_size: .; j_call: TRBJ1-2; v_call: TRBV12-3/TRBV12-4; d_call: TRBD1; cdr3_nt: TGTGCCAGCAGCCTGGGACAGCACTATGGCTACACCTTC; cdr3_aa: CASSLGQHYGYTF
clone_size: once; j_call: TRBJ1-2; v_call: TRBV15; d_call: .; cdr3_nt: TGTGCCACCAGCCAGGACAGTAACTATGGCTACACCTTC; cdr3_aa: CATSQDSNYGYTF
clone_size: .; j_call: TRBJ1-2; v_call: TRBV28; d_call: .; cdr3_nt: TGTGCCAGCAGTGGAGGACAGTTTAACTATGGCTACACCTTC; cdr3_aa: CASSGGQFNYGYTF
clone_size: .; j_call: TRBJ1-1; v_call: TRBV19; d_call: .; cdr3_nt: TGTGCCAGTAGGACAGTAAACACTGAAGCTTTCTTT; cdr3_aa: CASRTVNTEAFF
clone_size: .; j_call: TRBJ2-2; v_call: TRBV3-1/TRBV3-2; d_call: TRBD2; cdr3_nt: TGTGCCAGCAGCCACTATAGCGGGGGGGCTGGCACCGGGGAGCTGTTTTTT; cdr3_aa: CASSHYSGGAGTGELFF
clone_size: .; j_call: TRBJ1-3; v_call: TRBV30; d_call: TRBD1; cdr3_nt: TGTGCCTGGAGTGTAATCGGGACAGGGGGCAGCGCTGGAAACACCATATATTTT; cdr3_aa: CAWSVIGTGGSAGNTIYF
clone_size: .; j_call: TRBJ1-5; v_call: TRBV19; d_call: TRBD1; cdr3_nt: TGTGCCAGTAGACCGGGACAGGGGGCATGGCAGCCCCAGCATTTT; cdr3_aa: CASRPGQGAWQPQHF
clone_size: once; j_call: TRBJ1-6; v_call: TRBV5-5; d_call: .; cdr3_nt: TGTGCCAGCAGCTTGGCGGCGGATAATTCACCCCTCCACTTT; cdr3_aa: CASSLAADNSPLHF
clone_size: .; j_call: TRBJ1-2; v_call: TRBV27; d_call: .; cdr3_nt: TGTGCCAGCCCCACGCCTAAATCCCTCTACACCTTC; cdr3_aa: CASPTPKSLYTF
clone_size: .; j_call: TRBJ1-2; v_call: TRBV7-9; d_call: TRBD1; cdr3_nt: TGTGCCAGCAGCTTAGGACAGGGGGCCATCTATGGCTACACCTTC; cdr3_aa: CASSLGQGAIYGYTF
clone_size: .; j_call: TRBJ2-1; v_call: TRBV2; d_call: TRBD2; cdr3_nt: TGTGCCAGCAGTCGGCGTAGCGGGGGGGACAATGAGCAGTTCTTC; cdr3_aa: CASSRRSGGDNEQFF
clone_size: .; j_call: TRBJ1-1; v_call: TRBV19; d_call: .; cdr3_nt: TGTGCCACCGAGGGGGAGCTGAACACTGAAGCTTTCTTT; cdr3_aa: CATEGELNTEAFF
clone_size: .; j_call: TRBJ2-1; v_call: TRBV28; d_call: .; cdr3_nt: TGTGCCAGCAGTTTTATTGTGAATGAGCAGTTCTTC; cdr3_aa: CASSFIVNEQFF
clone_size: few; j_call: TRBJ1-2; v_call: TRBV28; d_call: TRBD1; cdr3_nt: TGTGCCAGCAGGGGACAGGGGGCTGGATATCTCGGCTACACCTTC; cdr3_aa: CASRGQGAGYLGYTF
clone_size: .; j_call: TRBJ1-3; v_call: TRBV15; d_call: .; cdr3_nt: TGTGCCACCAGCAGAGATTTAGGGAGCTCTGGAAACACCATATATTTT; cdr3_aa: CATSRDLGSSGNTIYF
clone_size: .; j_call: TRBJ2-1; v_call: TRBV24-1; d_call: TRBD2; cdr3_nt: TGTGCCACCAGTGATCTCTCGGGAGGCAATGAGCAGTTCTTC; cdr3_aa: CATSDLSGGNEQFF
clone_size: .; j_call: TRBJ2-3; v_call: TRBV2; d_call: .; cdr3_nt: TGTGCCACTCACAGCCACCCTAGCACAGATACGCAGTATTTT; cdr3_aa: CATHSHPSTDTQYF
clone_size: few; j_call: TRBJ2-2; v_call: TRBV10-1; d_call: TRBD1; cdr3_nt: TGCGCCAGCAGTCGGCGCGGACAGGGCGCGAACACCGGGGAGCTGTTTTTT; cdr3_aa: CASSRRGQGANTGELFF
clone_size: .; j_call: TRBJ2-7; v_call: TRBV7-9; d_call: TRBD1; cdr3_nt: TGTGCCAGCAGCCCCGACAGGGGTGTTTACGAGCAGTACTTC; cdr3_aa: CASSPDRGVYEQYF
clone_size: .; j_call: TRBJ2-3; v_call: TRBV5-1; d_call: TRBD2; cdr3_nt: TGCGCCAGCAGCATACCGGGACTAGCGGGGGTGGGCACAGATACGCAGTATTTT; cdr3_aa: CASSIPGLAGVGTDTQYF